This TCR beta chain derives from a study of post-analysis software for immune sequencing data. Overall study findings and caveats: Five TRBV segments, including TRBV5-6, TRBV5-1 and TRBV20-1, were more frequent in patients than controls. Samples from a shared batch, those prepared together, strongly co-clustered by F measure. The normalized Chao1 diversity of multiple sclerosis patients was significantly lower than that of controls.

Comments on this clonotype: Its antigen is unidentified.

The CDR3 length is 14 residues. Germline CDR1 and CDR2: SQVTM and ANQGSEA. V shed 6 bases, J shed 3 bases, and the junction held 9 bases outside the gene matches. Incorporated into the TCR beta cDNA libraries were unique molecular identifiers, which served to reduce PCR and sequencing biases. The source material, roughly 0.9 to 11 million T cells, gave rise to roughly 500,000 cDNA molecules. One entry per CDR3 protein, called by TCRdb with MiXCR from the PCR reads. The repertoire holds roughly 410,000 distinct CDR3 sequences, with less than 40% as singletons. This clonotype was obtained from a girl under 18 with multiple sclerosis. The sample consisted of blood. The V and J genes are TRBV29-1 and TRBJ2-7; 9 bases align to TRBD1. The CDR3 DNA is TGCAGCGTGGTGGGGACAGGGCGAGTCTACGAGCAGTACTTC. It codes for CSVVGTGRVYEQYF.